What follows describes a single TCR beta chain. Between the trimmed V and J ends, which lost 0 bases and 8 bases, there was a span of 11 bases. The CDR3 sequence is 13 residues long. Germline-derived CDR1 and CDR2 are SGHDT and YYEEEE. Produced via immunoSEQ multiplex PCR; TCRdb's table is partial and in-frame only. The profile shows around 100,000 clones, roughly 90% of them singletons. The data were taken from a study of OX40 agonist ivuxolimab in advanced cancers. The receptor was derived from an adult with an advanced solid tumor such as melanoma, head and neck, liver or kidney cancer. The source material was CD4+ or CD8+ T cells sorted from blood, sampled in a trial of the OX40 agonist ivuxolimab. The gene calls are TRBV5-6 and TRBJ1-2; D perhaps matches TRBD1 (5 bases). CDR3 amino acids: CASSLVGQGGYTF. The CDR3 DNA sequence: TGTGCCAGCAGCTTGGTTGGACAAGGAGGCTACACCTTC.